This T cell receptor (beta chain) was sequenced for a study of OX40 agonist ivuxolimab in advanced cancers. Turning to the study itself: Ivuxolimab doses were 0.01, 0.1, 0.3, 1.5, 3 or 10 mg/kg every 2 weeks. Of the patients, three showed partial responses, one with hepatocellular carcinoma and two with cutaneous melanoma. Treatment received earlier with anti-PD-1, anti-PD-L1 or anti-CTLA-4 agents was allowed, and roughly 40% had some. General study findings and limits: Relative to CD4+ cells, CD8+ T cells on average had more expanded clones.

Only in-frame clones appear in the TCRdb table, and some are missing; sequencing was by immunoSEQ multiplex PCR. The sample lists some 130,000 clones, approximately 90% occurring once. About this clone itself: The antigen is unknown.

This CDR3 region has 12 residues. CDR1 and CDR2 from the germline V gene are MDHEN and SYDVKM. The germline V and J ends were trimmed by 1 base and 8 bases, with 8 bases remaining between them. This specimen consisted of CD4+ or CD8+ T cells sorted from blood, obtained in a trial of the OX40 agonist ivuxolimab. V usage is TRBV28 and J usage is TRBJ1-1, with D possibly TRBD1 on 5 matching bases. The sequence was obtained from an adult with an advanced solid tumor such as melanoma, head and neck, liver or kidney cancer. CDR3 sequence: CASSLLTEEAFF. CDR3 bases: TGTGCCAGCAGTTTATTGACAGAGGAAGCTTTCTTT. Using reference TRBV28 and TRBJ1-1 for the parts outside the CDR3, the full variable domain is DVKVTQSSRYLVKRTGEKVFLECVQDMDHENMFWYRQDPGLGLRLIYFSYDVKMKEKGDIPEGYSVSREKKERFSLILESASTNQTSMYLCASSLLTEEAFFGQGTRLTVV.